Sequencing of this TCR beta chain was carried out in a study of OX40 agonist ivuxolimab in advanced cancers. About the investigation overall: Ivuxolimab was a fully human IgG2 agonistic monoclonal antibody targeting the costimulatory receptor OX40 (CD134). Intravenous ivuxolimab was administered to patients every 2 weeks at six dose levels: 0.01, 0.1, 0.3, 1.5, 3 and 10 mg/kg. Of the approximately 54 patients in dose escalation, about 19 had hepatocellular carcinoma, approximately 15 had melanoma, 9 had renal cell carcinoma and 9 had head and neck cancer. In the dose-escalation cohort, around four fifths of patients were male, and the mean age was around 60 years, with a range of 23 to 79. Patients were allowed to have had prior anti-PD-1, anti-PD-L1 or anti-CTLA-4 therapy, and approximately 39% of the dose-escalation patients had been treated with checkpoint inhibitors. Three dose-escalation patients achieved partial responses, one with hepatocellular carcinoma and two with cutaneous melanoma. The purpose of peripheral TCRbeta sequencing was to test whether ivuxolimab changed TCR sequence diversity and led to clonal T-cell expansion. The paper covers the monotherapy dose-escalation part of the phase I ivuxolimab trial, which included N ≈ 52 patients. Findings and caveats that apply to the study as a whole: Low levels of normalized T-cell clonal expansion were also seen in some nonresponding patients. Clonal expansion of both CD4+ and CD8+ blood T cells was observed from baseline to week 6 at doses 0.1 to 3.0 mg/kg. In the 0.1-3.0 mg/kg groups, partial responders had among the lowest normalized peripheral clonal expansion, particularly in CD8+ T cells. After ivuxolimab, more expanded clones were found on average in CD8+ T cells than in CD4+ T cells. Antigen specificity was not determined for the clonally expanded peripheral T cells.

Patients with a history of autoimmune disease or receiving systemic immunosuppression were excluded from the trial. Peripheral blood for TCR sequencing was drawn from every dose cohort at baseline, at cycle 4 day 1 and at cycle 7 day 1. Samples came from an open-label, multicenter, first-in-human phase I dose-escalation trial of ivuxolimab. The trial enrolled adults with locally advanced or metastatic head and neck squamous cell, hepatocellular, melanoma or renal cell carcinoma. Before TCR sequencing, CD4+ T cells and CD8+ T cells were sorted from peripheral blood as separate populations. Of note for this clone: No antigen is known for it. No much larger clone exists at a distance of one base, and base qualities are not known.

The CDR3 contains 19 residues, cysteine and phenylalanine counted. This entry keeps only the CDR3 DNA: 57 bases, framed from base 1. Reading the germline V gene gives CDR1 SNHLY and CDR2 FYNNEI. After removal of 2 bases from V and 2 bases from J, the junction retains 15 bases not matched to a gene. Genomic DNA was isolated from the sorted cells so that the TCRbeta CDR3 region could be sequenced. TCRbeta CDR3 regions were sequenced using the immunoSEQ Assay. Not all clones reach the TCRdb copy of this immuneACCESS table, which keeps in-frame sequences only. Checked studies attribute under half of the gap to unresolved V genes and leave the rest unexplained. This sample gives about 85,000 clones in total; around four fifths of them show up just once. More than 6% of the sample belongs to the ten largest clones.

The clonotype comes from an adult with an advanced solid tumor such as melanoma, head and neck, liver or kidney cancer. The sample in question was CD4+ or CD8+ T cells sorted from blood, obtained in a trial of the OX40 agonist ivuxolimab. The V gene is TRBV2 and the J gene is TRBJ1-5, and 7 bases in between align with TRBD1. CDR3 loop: CASSETTGMFIVGNQPQHF. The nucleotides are TGTGCCAGCAGTGAAACGACAGGGATGTTTATAGTAGGCAATCAGCCCCAGCATTTT.